Below, one T cell receptor (beta chain) is given with its context. The record originates from a study of blood T cell repertoires in COVID-19. Study details: Sample material is recorded as cDNA or gDNA derived from T cells, B-cell-depleted T cells, or PBMCs.

J gave up 2 bases and V 5 bases, and 5 bases lay outside the gene matches. CDR1 and CDR2 from the germline V gene are KGHSH and LQKENI. This CDR3 comprises 16 residues. The protocol was immunoSEQ multiplex PCR, while the TCRdb copy is restricted to in-frame clones and leaves out a portion. This sample has hundreds of thousands of clones, with about 90% found just once. This clonotype was sampled from a woman in her forties with COVID-19, enrolled during active disease. Material for sequencing was peripheral blood. The V gene is TRBV18, the J gene TRBJ2-2; 10 bases agree with TRBD2. CDR3 in amino acids: CASSATSGTNTGELFF. Here the CDR3 DNA reads TGTGCCAGCTCAGCCACTAGCGGGACCAACACCGGGGAGCTGTTTTTT.